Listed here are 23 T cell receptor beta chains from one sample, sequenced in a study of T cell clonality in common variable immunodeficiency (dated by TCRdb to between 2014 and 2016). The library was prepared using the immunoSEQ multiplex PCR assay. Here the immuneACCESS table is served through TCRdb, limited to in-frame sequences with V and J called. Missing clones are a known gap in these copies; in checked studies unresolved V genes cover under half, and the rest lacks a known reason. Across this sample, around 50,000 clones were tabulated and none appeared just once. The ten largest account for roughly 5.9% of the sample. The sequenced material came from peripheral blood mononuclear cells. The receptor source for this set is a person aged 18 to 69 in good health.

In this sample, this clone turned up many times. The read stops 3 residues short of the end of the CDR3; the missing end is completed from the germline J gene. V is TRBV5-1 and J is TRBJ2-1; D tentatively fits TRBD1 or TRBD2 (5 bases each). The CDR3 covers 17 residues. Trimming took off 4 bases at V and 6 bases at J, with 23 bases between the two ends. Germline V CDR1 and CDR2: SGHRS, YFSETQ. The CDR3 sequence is CASSTTLQGPRANEQFF. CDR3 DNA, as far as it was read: TGCGCCAGCAGCACCACATTGCAGGGTCCGAGGGCCAATGAG.

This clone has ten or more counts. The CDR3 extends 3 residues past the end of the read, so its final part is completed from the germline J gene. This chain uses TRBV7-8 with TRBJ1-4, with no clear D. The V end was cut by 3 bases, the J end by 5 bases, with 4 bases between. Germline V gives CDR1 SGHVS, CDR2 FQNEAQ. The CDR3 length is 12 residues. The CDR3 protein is CASSFLNEKLFF. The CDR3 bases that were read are TGTGCCAGCAGCTTCCTAAATGAAAAA.

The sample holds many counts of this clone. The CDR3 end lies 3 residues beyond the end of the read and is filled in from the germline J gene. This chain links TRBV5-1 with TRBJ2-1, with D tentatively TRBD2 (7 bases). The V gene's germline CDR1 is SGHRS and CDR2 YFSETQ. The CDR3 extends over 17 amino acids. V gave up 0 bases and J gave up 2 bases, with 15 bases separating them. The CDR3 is CASSLANAGATYNEQFF. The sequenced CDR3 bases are TGCGCCAGCAGCTTGGCCAACGCGGGGGCTACCTACAATGAG. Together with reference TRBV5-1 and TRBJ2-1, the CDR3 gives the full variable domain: KAGVTQTPRYLIKTRGQQVTLSCSPISGHRSVSWYQQTPGQGLQFLFEYFSETQRNKGNFPGRFSGRQFSNSRSEMNVSTLELGDSALYLCASSLANAGATYNEQFFGPGTRLTVL.

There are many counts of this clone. This CDR3 reads CASSGTSHQETQYF. The sequenced part of the CDR3 DNA is TGTGCCAGCAGCGGGACTAGCCACCAAGAGACC. This chain joins TRBV7-2 and TRBJ2-5, with TRBD2 identical over 9 bases. Read coverage stops 3 residues before the CDR3 terminus; the germline J gene supplies the remainder. Germline V gene lookup returns CDR1 SGHTA and CDR2 FQGNSA. With V trimmed by 5 bases and J by 0 bases, 1 base remained unmatched. This CDR3 contains 14 residues.

The CDR3 here is CASSEGTGRNQPQHF. CDR3 DNA, as far as it was read: TGTGCCAGCAGTGAGGGGACAGGGAGAAATCAGCCC. V usage is TRBV2 and J usage is TRBJ1-5, with 9 bases aligning to TRBD1. The read is 3 residues too short to cover the CDR3 end, so that end is filled in from the germline J gene. V lost 3 bases and J lost 4; bases outside the gene matches: 4. This CDR3 contains 15 residues. Germline CDR1 and CDR2: SNHLY and FYNNEI.

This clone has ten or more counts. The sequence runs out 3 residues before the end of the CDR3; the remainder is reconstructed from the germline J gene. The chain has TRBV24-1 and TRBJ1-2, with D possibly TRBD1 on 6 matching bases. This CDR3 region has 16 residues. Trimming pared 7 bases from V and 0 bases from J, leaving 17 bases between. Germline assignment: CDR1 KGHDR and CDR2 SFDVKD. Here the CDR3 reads CATRPKTDSANYGYTF. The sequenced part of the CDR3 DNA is TGTGCCACCAGACCGAAGACGGACAGCGCTAACTATGGC.

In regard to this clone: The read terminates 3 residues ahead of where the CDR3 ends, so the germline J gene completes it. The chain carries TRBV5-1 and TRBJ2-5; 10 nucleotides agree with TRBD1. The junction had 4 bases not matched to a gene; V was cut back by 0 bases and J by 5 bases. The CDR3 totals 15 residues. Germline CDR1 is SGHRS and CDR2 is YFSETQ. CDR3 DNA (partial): TGCGCCAGCAGCTTGGGGGACAGGGGTACGGAGACC. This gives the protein CASSLGDRGTET. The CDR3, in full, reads CASSLGDRGTETQYF.

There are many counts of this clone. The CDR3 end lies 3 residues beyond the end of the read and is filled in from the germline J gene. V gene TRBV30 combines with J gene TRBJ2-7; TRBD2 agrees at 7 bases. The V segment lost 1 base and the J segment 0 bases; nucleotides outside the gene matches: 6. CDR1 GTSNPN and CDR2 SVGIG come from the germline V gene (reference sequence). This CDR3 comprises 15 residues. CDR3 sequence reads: CAWSGVRESSYEQYF. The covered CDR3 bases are TGTGCCTGGAGTGGTGTGCGGGAGAGCTCCTACGAG.

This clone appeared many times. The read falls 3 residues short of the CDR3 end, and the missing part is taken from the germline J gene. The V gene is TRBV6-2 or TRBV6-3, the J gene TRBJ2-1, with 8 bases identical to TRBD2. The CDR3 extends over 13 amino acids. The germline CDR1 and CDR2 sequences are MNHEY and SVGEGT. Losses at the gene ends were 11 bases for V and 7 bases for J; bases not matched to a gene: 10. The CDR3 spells CAGRRLAGNEQFF. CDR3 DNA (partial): TGTGCCGGCCGCCGGCTAGCGGGTAATGAG.

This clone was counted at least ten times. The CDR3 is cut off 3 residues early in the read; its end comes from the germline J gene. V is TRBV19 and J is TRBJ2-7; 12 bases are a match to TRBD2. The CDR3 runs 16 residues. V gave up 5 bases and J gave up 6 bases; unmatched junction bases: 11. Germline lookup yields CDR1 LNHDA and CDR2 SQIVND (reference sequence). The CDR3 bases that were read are TGTGCCAGTAGTCCCTCTCTGACTAGCGGGAGTACCGAG. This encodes CASSPSLTSGSTE. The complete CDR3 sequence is CASSPSLTSGSTEQYF.

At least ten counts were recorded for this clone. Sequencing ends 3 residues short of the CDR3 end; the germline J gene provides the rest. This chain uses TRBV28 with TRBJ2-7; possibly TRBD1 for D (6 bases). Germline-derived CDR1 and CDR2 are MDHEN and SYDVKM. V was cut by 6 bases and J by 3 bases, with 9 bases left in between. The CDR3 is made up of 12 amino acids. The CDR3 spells CASRGAFYEQYF. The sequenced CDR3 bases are TGTGCCAGCAGGGGGGCCTTCTACGAG.

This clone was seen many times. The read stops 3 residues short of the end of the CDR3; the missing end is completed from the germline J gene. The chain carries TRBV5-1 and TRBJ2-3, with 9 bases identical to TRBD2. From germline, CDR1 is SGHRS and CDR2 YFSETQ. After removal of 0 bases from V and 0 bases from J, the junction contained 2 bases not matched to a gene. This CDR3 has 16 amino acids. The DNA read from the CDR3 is TGCGCCAGCAGCTTGGCTAGCGGGGCTAGCACAGATACG. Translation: CASSLASGASTDT. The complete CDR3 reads CASSLASGASTDTQYF. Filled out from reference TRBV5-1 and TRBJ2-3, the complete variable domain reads KAGVTQTPRYLIKTRGQQVTLSCSPISGHRSVSWYQQTPGQGLQFLFEYFSETQRNKGNFPGRFSGRQFSNSRSEMNVSTLELGDSALYLCASSLASGASTDTQYFGPGTRLTVL.

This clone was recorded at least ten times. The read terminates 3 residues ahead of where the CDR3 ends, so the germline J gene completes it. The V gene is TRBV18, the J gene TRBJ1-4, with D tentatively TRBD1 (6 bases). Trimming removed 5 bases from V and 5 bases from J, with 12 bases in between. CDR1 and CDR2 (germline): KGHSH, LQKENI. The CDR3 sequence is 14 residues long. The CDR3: CASSSGQSNEKLFF. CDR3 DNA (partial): TGTGCCAGCTCATCCGGACAGTCCAATGAAAAA.

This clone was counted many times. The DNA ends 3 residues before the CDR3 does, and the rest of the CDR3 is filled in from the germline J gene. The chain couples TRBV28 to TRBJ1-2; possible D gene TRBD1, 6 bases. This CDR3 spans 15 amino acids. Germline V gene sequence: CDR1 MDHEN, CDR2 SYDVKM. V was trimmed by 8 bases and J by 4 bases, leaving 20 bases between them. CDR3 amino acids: CASERTGGTFYGYTF. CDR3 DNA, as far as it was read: TGTGCCAGCGAAAGGACGGGGGGCACCTTCTATGGC.

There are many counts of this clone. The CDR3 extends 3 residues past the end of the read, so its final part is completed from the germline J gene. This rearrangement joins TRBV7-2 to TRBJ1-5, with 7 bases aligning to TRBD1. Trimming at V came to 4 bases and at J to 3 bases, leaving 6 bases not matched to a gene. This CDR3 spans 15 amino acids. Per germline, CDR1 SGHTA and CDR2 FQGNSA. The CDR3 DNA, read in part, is TGTGCCAGCAGCTCGGGACAGATTAACAATCAGCCC. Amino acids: CASSSGQINNQP. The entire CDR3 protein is CASSSGQINNQPQHF.

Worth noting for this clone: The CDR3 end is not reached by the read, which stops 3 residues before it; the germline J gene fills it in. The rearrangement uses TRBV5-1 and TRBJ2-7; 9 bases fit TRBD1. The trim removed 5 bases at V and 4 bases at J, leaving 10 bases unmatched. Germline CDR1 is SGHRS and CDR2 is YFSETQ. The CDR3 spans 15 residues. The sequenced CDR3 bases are TGCGCCAGCAGATTAAACACAGGGGGCTGGTACGAG. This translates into CASRLNTGGWYE. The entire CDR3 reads CASRLNTGGWYEQYF.

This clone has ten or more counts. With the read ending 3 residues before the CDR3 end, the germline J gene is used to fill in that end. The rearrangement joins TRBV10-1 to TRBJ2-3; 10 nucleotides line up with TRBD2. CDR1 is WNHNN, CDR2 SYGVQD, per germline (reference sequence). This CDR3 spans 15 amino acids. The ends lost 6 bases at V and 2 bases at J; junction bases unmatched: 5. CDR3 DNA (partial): TGCGCCAGCAGCCTAGCGGGAGATTCCACAGATACG. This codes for CASSLAGDSTDT. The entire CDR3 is CASSLAGDSTDTQYF.

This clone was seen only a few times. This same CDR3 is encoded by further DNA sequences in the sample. Incomplete CDR3 DNA: TGTGCCAGCAGCTTAGGCCTAGCGGTGGGGGATGAG. This sequence encodes CASSLGLAVGDE. The full CDR3 protein is CASSLGLAVGDEQFF. This sequence joins TRBV11-3 and TRBJ2-1, with 7 bases fitting TRBD2. The CDR3 end is not reached by the read, which stops 3 residues before it; the germline J gene fills it in. Unmatched junction bases numbered 8, after V lost 1 base and J lost 8 bases. The CDR3 length is 15 residues. In germline, CDR1 is SGHNT, CDR2 YENEEA. The variable domain in full, with the rest retrieved from reference TRBV11-3 and TRBJ2-1, is EAGVVQSPRYKIIEKKQPVAFWCNPISGHNTLYWYLQNLGQGPELLIRYENEEAVDDSQLPKDRFSAERLKGVDSTLKIQPAELGDSAVYLCASSLGLAVGDEQFFGPGTRLTVL.

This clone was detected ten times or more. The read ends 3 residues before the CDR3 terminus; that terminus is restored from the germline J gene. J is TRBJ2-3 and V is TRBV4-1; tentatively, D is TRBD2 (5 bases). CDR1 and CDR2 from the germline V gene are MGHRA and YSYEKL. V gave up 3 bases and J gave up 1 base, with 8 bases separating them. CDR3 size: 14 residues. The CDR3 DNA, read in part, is TGCGCCAGCAGCCAGGCACTAGGCACAGATACG. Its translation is CASSQALGTDT. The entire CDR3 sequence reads CASSQALGTDTQYF.

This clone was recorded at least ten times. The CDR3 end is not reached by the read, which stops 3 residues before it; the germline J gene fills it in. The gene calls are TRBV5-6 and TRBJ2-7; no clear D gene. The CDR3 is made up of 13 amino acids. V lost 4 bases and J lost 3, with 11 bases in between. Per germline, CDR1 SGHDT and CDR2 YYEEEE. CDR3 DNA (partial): TGTGCCAGCAGCACCCTAGAGTACTACGAG. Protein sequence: CASSTLEYYE. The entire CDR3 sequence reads CASSTLEYYEQYF.

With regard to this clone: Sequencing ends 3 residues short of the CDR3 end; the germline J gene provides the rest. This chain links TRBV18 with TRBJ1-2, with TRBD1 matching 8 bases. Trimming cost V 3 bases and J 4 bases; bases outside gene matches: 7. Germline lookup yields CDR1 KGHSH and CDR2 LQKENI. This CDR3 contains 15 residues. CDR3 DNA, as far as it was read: TGTGCCAGCTCACCTCCAGGACAGGGAATCTATGGC. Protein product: CASSPPGQGIYG. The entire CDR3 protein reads CASSPPGQGIYGYTF.

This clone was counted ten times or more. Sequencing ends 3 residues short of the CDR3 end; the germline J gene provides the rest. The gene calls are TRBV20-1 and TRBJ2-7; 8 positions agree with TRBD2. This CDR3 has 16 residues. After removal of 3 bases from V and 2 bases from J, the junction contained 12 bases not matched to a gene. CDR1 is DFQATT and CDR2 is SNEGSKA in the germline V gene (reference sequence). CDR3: CSARGERGSVPYEQYF. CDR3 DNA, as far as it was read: TGCAGTGCTAGGGGGGAGCGGGGGTCCGTTCCCTACGAG.

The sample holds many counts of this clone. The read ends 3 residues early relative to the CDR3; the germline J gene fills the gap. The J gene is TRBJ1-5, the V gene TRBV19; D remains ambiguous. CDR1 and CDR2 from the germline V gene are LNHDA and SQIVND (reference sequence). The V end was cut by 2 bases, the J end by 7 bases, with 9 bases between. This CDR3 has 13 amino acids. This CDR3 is CASSIRVRQPQHF. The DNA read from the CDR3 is TGTGCCAGTAGTATACGGGTTCGGCAGCCC. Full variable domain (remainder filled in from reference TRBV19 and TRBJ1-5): DGGITQSPKYLFRKEGQNVTLSCEQNLNHDAMYWYRQDPGQGLRLIYYSQIVNDFQKGDIAEGYSVSREKKESFPLTVTSAQKNPTAFYLCASSIRVRQPQHFGDGTRLSIL.